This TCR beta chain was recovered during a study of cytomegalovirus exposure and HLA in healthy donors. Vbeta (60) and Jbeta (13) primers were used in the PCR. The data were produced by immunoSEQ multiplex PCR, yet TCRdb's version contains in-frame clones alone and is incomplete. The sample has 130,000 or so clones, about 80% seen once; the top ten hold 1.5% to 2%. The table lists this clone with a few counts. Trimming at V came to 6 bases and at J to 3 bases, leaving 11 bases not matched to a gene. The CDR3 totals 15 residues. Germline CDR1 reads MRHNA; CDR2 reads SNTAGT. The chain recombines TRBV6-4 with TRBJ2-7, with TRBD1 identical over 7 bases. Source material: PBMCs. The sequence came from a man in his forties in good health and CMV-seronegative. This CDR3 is CASRVRQGGDYEQYF. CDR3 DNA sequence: TGTGCCAGCAGGGTTCGACAGGGTGGCGACTACGAGCAGTACTTC.